These T cell receptor beta chains were read from a single sample in a study of cytomegalovirus exposure and HLA in healthy donors. Sequenced by immunoSEQ multiplex PCR; TCRdb stores in-frame clones only, minus some. The table shows over 55,000 clones, with 65% to 85% occurring only once. The material sequenced was PBMCs. The receptors stem from a male donor in good health and CMV-seronegative. CDR3s include the opening cysteine and the closing phenylalanine or tryptophan. The order of the fields is V gene, D gene, J gene, CDR3 protein, CDR3 DNA. A D gene is named only where the DNA matches it firmly.

TRBV2	TRBD2	TRBJ2-3	CASSGSGGLLSTDTQYF	TGTGCCAGCTCAGGGAGCGGGGGACTCCTTAGCACAGATACGCAGTATTTT
TRBV11-2	NA	TRBJ2-7	CASSLLRTAPMSYEQYF	TGTGCCAGCAGCTTACTTAGGACAGCCCCAATGTCCTACGAGCAGTACTTC
TRBV29-1	NA	TRBJ2-2	CSVDGQPNTGELFF	TGCAGCGTTGACGGACAGCCGAACACCGGGGAGCTGTTTTTT
TRBV5-1	NA	TRBJ2-7	CASSLGPRGNKGQQYF	TGCGCCAGCAGCTTGGGGCCGCGGGGAAACAAAGGTCAGCAGTACTTC
TRBV5-4	TRBD1	TRBJ1-2	CASSPGQVVGYGYTF	TGTGCCAGCAGCCCGGGACAGGTGGTTGGCTATGGCTACACCTTC
TRBV7-2	NA	TRBJ1-4	CASRHRDGDEKLFF	TGTGCCAGCAGGCACAGGGATGGGGATGAAAAACTGTTTTTT
TRBV6-4	TRBD1	TRBJ1-1	CASRAGTGGNTEAFF	TGTGCCAGCAGGGCCGGGACAGGGGGTAACACTGAAGCTTTCTTT
TRBV7-3	NA	TRBJ1-4	CASSLGQLATNEKLFF	TGTGCCAGCAGCCTCGGACAGCTTGCAACTAATGAAAAACTGTTTTTT
TRBV21-1	NA	TRBJ2-7	CASSKGAGTSSYEQYF	TGTGCCAGCAGCAAAGGGGCCGGGACAAGCTCCTACGAGCAGTACTTC
TRBV7-6	NA	TRBJ2-7	CASSLRLGLSSEQYF	TGTGCCAGCAGCTTACGGCTAGGTCTATCATCCGAGCAGTACTTC
TRBV19	NA	TRBJ1-4	CASSSGALNEKLFF	TGTGCCAGTAGTAGTGGGGCTCTTAATGAAAAACTGTTTTTT
TRBV29-1	NA	TRBJ1-1	CSVERELNFEAFF	TGCAGCGTTGAAAGGGAGTTAAATTTTGAAGCTTTCTTT